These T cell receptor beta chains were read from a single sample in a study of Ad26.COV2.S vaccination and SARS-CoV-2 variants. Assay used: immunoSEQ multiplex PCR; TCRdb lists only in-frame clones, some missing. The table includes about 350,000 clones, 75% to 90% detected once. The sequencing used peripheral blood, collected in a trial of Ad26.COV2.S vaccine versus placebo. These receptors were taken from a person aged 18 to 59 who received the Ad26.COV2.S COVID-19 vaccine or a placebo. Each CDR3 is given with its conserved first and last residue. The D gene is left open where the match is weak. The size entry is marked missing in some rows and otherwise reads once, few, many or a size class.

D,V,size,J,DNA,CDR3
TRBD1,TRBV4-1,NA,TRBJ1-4,TGCGCCAGCAGCCAGGGCGACAGGGCAACTAATGAAAAACTGTTTTTT,CASSQGDRATNEKLFF
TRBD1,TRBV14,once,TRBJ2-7,TGTGCCAGCAGCCAACCAGGGGGCGTTTACGAGCAGTACTTC,CASSQPGGVYEQYF
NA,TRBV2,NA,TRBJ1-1,TGTGCCAGCAGTGTCGAAGGGAACACTGAAGCTTTCTTT,CASSVEGNTEAFF
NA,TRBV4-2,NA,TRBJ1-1,TGTGCCAGCAGCCAAGATGGGGCCATCACTGAAGCTTTCTTT,CASSQDGAITEAFF
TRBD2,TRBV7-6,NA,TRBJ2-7,TGTGCCAGCAGCTTCGGGCACCCTAAAGCGGGGATCTCCTACGAGCAGTACTTC,CASSFGHPKAGISYEQYF
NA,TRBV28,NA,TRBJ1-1,TGTGCCAGCAGTTTCGGCAGCATGAACACTGAAGCTTTCTTT,CASSFGSMNTEAFF
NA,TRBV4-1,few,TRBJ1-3,TGCGCCAGCAGCCAAGAGGGGTCTGGAAACACCATATATTTT,CASSQEGSGNTIYF
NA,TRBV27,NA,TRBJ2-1,TGTGCCAGCAGTTTTGACAGATCGGGGAGTGAGCAGTTCTTC,CASSFDRSGSEQFF
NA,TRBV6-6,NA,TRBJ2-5,TGTGCCAGCAGTCAGGTCAGACAAGAGACCCAGTACTTC,CASSQVRQETQYF
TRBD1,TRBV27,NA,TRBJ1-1,TGTGCCAGCAGTCCCTGGACAGGAGTTGAAGCTTTCTTT,CASSPWTGVEAFF
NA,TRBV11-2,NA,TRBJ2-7,TGTGCCAGCAGCCCTCCAGACAGTCCCTACGAGCAGTACTTC,CASSPPDSPYEQYF
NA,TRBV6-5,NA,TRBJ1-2,TGTGCCAGCACCGAGCACGGGGGTACAAGCTATGGCTACACCTTC,CASTEHGGTSYGYTF
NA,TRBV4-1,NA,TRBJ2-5,TGCGCCAGCAGCCATAATACCGGGACAACAGAGACCCAGTACTTC,CASSHNTGTTETQYF
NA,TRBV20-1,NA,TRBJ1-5,TGCAGTGCTAGTATGGGGATGGATCAGCCCCAGCATTTT,CSASMGMDQPQHF
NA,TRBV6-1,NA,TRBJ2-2,TGTGCCAGCAGTGAAGCGATAGGGAACACCGGGGAGCTGTTTTTT,CASSEAIGNTGELFF
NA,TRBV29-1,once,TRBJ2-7,TGCAGCGTTGAAGTGACAGAATACGAGCAGTACTTC,CSVEVTEYEQYF
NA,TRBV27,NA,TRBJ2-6,TGTGCCAGCAGTCCGCGGGACGCTTACTCTGGGGCCAACGTCCTGACTTTC,CASSPRDAYSGANVLTF
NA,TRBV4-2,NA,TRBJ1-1,TGTGCCAGCAGAGGGGGGAGGGCTGGCCAGGGCACTGAAGCTTTCTTT,CASRGGRAGQGTEAFF
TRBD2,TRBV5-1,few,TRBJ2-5,TGCGCCAGCAGCTTCAGTCCTCCCGGGACTAGCGGGGAAGAGACCCAGTACTTC,CASSFSPPGTSGEETQYF
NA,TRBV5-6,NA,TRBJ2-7,TGTGCCAGCAGCAGCGGGACAGGACATCGAATGTACGAGCAGTACTTC,CASSSGTGHRMYEQYF
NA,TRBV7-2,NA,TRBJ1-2,TGTGCCAGCAGCTTAAAGGCAGGCTCCGGCGGTGGCTACACCTTC,CASSLKAGSGGGYTF
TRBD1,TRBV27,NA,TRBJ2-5,TGTGCCAGCAGTTCCCTCCTGGACAGGGAGAAAGAGACCCAGTACTTC,CASSSLLDREKETQYF
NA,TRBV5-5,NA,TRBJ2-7,TGTGCCAGCAGCTTGGACAGAAGCTCCTACGAGCAGTACTTC,CASSLDRSSYEQYF
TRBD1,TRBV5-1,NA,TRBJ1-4,TGCGCCAGTCGACAGGGGGCAACGGCGGAAAAACTGTTTTTT,CASRQGATAEKLFF
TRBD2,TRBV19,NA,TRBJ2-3,TGTGCCAGTAGTATGTCCAGCGGGATTATAACAGATACGCAGTATTTT,CASSMSSGIITDTQYF
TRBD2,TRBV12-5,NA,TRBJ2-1,TGTGCTAGTTCTCGGGGGGATAGCTCCTACAATGAGCAGTTCTTC,CASSRGDSSYNEQFF
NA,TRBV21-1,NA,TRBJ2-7,TGTGCCAGCGGCCGACAGGGAAAGCTCTGCGAGCAGTACTTC,CASGRQGKLCEQYF
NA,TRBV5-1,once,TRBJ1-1,TGCGCCAGCAGCTTGGGACAGGAGAACACTGAAGCTTTCTTT,CASSLGQENTEAFF
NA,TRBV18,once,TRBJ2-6,TGTGCCAGCTCACCACCGCCGACCTCCGGGGCCAACGTCCTGACTTTC,CASSPPPTSGANVLTF
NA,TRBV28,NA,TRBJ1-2,TGTGCCAGCAGTTTAGCCCTGACAGACTATGGCTACACCTTC,CASSLALTDYGYTF
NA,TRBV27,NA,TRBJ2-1,TGTGCCAGTAAGGCACCCGAAGCGGATGAGCAGTTCTTC,CASKAPEADEQFF
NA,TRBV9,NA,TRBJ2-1,TGTGCCAGCAGCGTAGAAGAGGGGAACTACAATGAGCAGTTCTTC,CASSVEEGNYNEQFF
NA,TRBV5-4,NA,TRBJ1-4,TGTGCCAGCAGCTCCGGGCGGGCTAATGAAAAACTGTTTTTT,CASSSGRANEKLFF
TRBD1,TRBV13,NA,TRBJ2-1,TGTGCCAGCAGCTTAGGCCCCGGGACAGGGGTCCCTAGCTCCTACAATGAGCAGTTCTTC,CASSLGPGTGVPSSYNEQFF
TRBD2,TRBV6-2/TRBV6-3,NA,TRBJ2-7,TGTGCCAGCAGTTCGGGACTAGCGGGAGCCTACGAGCAGTACTTC,CASSSGLAGAYEQYF
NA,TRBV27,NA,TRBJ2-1,TGTGCCAGCAGTTCCCACACAGGGGTGGGGGGAGGCTTCAATGAGCAGTTCTTC,CASSSHTGVGGGFNEQFF
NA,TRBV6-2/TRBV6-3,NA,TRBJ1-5,TGTGCCAGCAGTTACGGGCGAGTACGTGGGCCCCAGCATTTT,CASSYGRVRGPQHF
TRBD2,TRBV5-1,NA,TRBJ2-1,TGCGCCAGCAGCTTGGCAGGGACTAGCGGGGTTCTCAATGAGCAGTTCTTC,CASSLAGTSGVLNEQFF
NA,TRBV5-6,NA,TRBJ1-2,TGTGCCAGCAGTTGGAGCGGGGGGCCCAATGGCTACACCTTC,CASSWSGGPNGYTF
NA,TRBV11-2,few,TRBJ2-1,TGTGCCAGCAGCGGAAGGGAACGCGGCTACAATGAGCAGTTCTTC,CASSGRERGYNEQFF
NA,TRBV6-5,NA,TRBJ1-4,TGTGCCAGCAGTTCTGTAAAGAGAGAAAAACTGTTTTTT,CASSSVKREKLFF
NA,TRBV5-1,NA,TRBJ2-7,TGCGCCAGCAGCTTAGGGGGAGGGTACGAGCAGTACTTC,CASSLGGGYEQYF
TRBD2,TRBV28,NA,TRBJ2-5,TGTGCCAGCATCGACGGGGGGGCGTGGGAGACCCAGTACTTC,CASIDGGAWETQYF
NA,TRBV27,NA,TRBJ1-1,TGTGCCAGCAGTTATGGGGGGGGTGATGAAGCTTTCTTT,CASSYGGGDEAFF
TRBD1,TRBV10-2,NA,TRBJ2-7,TGCGCCGTACGACAGGGAGTGTCCTACGAGCAGTACTTC,CAVRQGVSYEQYF
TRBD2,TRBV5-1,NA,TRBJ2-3,TGCGCCAGCAGCTTGGAGGCTAGCGGGAGCACAGATACGCAGTATTTT,CASSLEASGSTDTQYF
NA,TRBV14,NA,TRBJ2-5,TGTGCCAGCAGCGAGTCCATCCTTCTGGGAGAGACCCAGTACTTC,CASSESILLGETQYF
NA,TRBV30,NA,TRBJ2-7,TGTGCCTGGAGCTATAAGCGGCAGGGATACTACGAGCAGTACTTC,CAWSYKRQGYYEQYF
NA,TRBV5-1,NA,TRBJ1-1,TGCGCCAGCAGCTGGGGAGGGGCCATGAACACTGAAGCTTTCTTT,CASSWGGAMNTEAFF
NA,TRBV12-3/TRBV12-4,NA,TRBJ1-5,TGTGCCAGCAGTAGGAATAGCAATCAGCCCCAGCATTTT,CASSRNSNQPQHF
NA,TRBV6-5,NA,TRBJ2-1,TGTGCCAGCAGTTACTCGCGGGGCAATGAGCAGTTCTTC,CASSYSRGNEQFF
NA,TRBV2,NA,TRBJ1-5,TGTGCCAGCAGTGAGGAGGGGTTACGGAGCCCCCAGCATTTT,CASSEEGLRSPQHF
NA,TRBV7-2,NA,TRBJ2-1,TGTGCCAGCAGCCCAGGTGGGGGCCAGGCCAATGAGCAGTTCTTC,CASSPGGGQANEQFF
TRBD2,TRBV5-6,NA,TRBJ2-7,TGTGCCAGCAGTCCGGGACTAGATATGGGGCTGCGGGGGCAGTACTTC,CASSPGLDMGLRGQYF
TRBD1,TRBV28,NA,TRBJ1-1,TGTGCCAGCAGTCTCTTGAGACAGGGGCTTTCAGCTTTCTTT,CASSLLRQGLSAFF
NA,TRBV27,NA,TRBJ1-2,TGTGCCAGCAGGGGGAATTATGGCTACACCTTC,CASRGNYGYTF
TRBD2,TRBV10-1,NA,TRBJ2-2,TGCGCCAGCAGTGAGCGGGTAGCGGGAGGACCGAACACCGGGGAGCTGTTTTTT,CASSERVAGGPNTGELFF
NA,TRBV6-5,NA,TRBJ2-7,TGTGCCAGCAGTATAGACACTTCTTCCTACGAGCAGTACTTC,CASSIDTSSYEQYF
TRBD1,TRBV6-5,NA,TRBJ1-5,TGTGCCAGCAGACGACAGGGGATGGTTAATCAGCCCCAGCATTTT,CASRRQGMVNQPQHF
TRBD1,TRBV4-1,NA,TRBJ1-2,TGCGCCAGCAGCCTTGGACAGGATTATGGCTACACCTTC,CASSLGQDYGYTF